This T cell receptor beta chain originates from a study of T-cell reconstitution after alpha-beta-depleted transplantation in children. Overall study findings and caveats: There were reportedly several hundred expanded graft clones from which alpha-beta T cells came about two months after transplant. After one year, T-cell counts and TCRbeta diversity mostly came from new T cells. TCRbeta diversity was high at day 60 in some patients (a result of surviving recipient T cells and thymic progenitors).

This clonotype occurred a few times. Antigen unknown. As it was prepared, the TCRbeta library received unique molecular identifiers. Via MiXCR, TCRdb re-called the PCR reads, giving one row per CDR3 protein. Among fewer than 150,000 distinct CDR3 sequences listed, 8% to 10% were seen once. The sequence came from a girl younger than two who had a stem cell transplant for combined immunodeficiency, so the T cells may come from the graft donor. The source material was PBMCs, mostly from graft donor cells, sampled 180 days after TCRalphabeta/CD19-depleted stem cell transplant.

The CDR3 here is CSVEGSGANVLTF. The CDR3 nucleotides read TGCAGCGTTGAAGGTTCTGGGGCCAACGTCCTGACTTTC. This sequence joins TRBV29-1 and TRBJ2-6; no clear D gene. V was cut by 1 base and J by 1 base, with 2 bases left in between. This CDR3 spans 13 amino acids. The germline gives CDR1 SQVTM, CDR2 ANQGSEA. The variable domain in full, with the rest retrieved from reference TRBV29-1 and TRBJ2-6, is SAVISQKPSRDICQRGTSLTIQCQVDSQVTMMFWYRQQPGQSLTLIATANQGSEATYESGFVIDKFPISRPNLTFSTLTVSNMSPEDSSIYLCSVEGSGANVLTFGAGSRLTVL.